This TCR beta chain was recorded in a study of shared clonotypes between healthy human individuals. Study information: A donor's plate count was three for CD4 naive and three for CD4 memory; CD8 naive had two and CD8 memory one.

This CDR3 contains 15 residues. Germline assignment: CDR1 KGHSH and CDR2 LQKENI. V was clipped by 6 bases and J by 4 bases, with 15 bases between them. Naive CD4+ cells were CD45RA-selected; the remaining cells were memory. Authors' data handling: ImmunoSEQ only sent back junction sequences with no quality scores, so filtering was done differently. The table came from immunoSEQ multiplex PCR; TCRdb's copy has only in-frame clones and leaves some out. V and J calls and clone size come straight from that table; D and trimming were deduced from the DNA. The sample has approximately 530,000 clones, about 95% seen once. Note on this clone: Its antigen is still unknown.

Study-level results: Tissue TCR repertoires likely differ from these blood-only repertoires.

The sequence was obtained from a woman under 40 in good health. Sequences were obtained from naive CD4+ T cells sorted from blood. Subset reported: CD45RA+ positively selected. The rearrangement uses TRBV18 and TRBJ1-4; possible D gene TRBD1, 5 bases. The CDR3 protein is CASSVNGGVNEKLFF. For the CDR3, the DNA is TGTGCCAGCTCGGTTAATGGAGGGGTTAATGAAAAACTGTTTTTT.